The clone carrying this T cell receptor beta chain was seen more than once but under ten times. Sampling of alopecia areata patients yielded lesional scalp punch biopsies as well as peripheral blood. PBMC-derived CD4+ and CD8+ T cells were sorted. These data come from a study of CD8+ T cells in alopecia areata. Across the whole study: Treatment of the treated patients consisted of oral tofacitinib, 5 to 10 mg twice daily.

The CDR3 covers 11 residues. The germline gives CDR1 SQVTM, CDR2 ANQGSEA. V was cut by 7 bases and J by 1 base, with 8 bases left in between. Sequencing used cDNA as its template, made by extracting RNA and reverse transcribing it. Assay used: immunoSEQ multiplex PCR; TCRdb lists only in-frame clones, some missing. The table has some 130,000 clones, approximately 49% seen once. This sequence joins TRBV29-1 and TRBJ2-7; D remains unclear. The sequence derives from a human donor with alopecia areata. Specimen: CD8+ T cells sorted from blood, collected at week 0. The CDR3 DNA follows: TGCAGCGGGCAGGAGTCCTACGAGCAGTACTTC. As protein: CSGQESYEQYF.